This T cell receptor (beta chain) was recorded in a study of T cells in Graves' hyperthyroidism and ophthalmopathy. The hyperthyroidism was newly diagnosed and had lasted under 2 months; the patients were aged 18 to 65. Diagnoses were established using clinical symptoms, serum thyroxine and TRAb, thyroid ultrasound and orbital computed tomography. Study outcomes and limitations: Onset of ophthalmopathy came a median roughly 6.9 months after the model predicted it. Separating ophthalmopathy from stable hyperthyroidism was achieved by a 13 V-J model.

TCR beta CDR3 regions were amplified from RNA. TCR CDR3 underwent first-round RT-PCR with the HTBI primer set. MiXCR, applied by TCRdb to the multiplex PCR reads, yields one record per CDR3 protein. This table has fewer than 800,000 distinct CDR3 sequences, about a sixth appearing once. Germline-derived CDR1 and CDR2 are DFQATT and SNEGSKA (reference sequence). The V end was cut by 3 bases, the J end by 0 bases, with 11 bases between. CDR3 length equals 14 residues. This clonotype was found many times. Its antigen is not known. The sequenced material came from blood. This clonotype was sampled from a man aged 18 to 30 with Graves' hyperthyroidism. This rearrangement joins TRBV20-1 to TRBJ1-1; D is uncertain. This CDR3 reads CSASEDRMNTEAFF. DNA for the CDR3: TGCAGTGCTAGTGAGGACCGGATGAACACTGAAGCTTTCTTT.